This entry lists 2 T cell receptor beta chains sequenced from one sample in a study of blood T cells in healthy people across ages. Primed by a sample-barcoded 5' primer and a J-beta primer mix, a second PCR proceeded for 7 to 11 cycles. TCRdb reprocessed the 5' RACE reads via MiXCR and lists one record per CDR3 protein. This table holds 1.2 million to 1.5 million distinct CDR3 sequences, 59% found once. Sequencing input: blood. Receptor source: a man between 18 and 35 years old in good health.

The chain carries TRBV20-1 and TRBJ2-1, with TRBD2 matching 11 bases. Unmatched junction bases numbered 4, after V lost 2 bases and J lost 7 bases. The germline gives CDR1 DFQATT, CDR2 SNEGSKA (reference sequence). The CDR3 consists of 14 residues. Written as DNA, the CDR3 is TGCAGTGCTAGAAGGTTAGCGGGGGGGAATGAGCAGTTCTTC. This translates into CSARRLAGGNEQFF.

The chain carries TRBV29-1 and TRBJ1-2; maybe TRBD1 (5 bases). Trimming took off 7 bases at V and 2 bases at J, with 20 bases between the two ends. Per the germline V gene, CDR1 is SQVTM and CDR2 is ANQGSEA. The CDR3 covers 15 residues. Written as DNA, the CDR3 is TGCAGCGCTAGCTATCGGGGCTTGTTCAACTATGGCTACACCTTC. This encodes CSASYRGLFNYGYTF. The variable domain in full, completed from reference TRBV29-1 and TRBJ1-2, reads SAVISQKPSRDICQRGTSLTIQCQVDSQVTMMFWYRQQPGQSLTLIATANQGSEATYESGFVIDKFPISRPNLTFSTLTVSNMSPEDSSIYLCSASYRGLFNYGYTFGSGTRLTVV.